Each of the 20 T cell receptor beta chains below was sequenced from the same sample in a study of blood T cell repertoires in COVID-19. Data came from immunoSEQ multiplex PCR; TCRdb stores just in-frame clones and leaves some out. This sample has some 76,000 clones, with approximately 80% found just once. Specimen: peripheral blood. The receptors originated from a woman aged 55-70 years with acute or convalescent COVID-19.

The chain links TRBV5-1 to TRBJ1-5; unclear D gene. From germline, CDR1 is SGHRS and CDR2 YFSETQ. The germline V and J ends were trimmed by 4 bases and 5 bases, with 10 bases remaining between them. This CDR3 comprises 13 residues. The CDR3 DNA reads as TGCGCCAGCAGCCCGGACGGGGATCAGCCCCAGCATTTT. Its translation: CASSPDGDQPQHF.

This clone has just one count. CDR3 in DNA: TGTGCCAGCAGCATGACAGGGCAGAGAACTGAAGCTTTCTTT. This gives the protein CASSMTGQRTEAFF. The genes are TRBV9 and TRBJ1-1; 7 nucleotides agree with TRBD1. CDR3 length: 14 residues. The germline V gene encodes CDR1 SGDLS and CDR2 YYNGEE. J was trimmed by 5 bases and V by 4 bases; bases with no gene match: 8.

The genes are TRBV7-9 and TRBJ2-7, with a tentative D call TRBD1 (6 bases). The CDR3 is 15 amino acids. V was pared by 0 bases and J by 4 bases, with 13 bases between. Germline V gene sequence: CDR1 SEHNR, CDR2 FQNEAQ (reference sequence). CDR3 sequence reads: CASSLAGTGSYEQYV. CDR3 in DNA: TGTGCCAGCAGCTTAGCGGGAACAGGGTCATACGAGCAGTACGTC.

CDR3 protein: CASSYGGGLGNTEAFF. CDR3 nucleotides: TGTGCCAGCAGTTACGGCGGGGGATTGGGGAACACTGAAGCTTTCTTT. The chain carries TRBV6-2 or TRBV6-3 and TRBJ1-1; a weak D match, TRBD1 (5 bases). Trimming shortened V by 2 bases and J by 1 base, and 14 bases separated the two germline ends. The CDR3 has 16 residues. Germline V gene lookup returns CDR1 MNHEY and CDR2 SVGEGT.

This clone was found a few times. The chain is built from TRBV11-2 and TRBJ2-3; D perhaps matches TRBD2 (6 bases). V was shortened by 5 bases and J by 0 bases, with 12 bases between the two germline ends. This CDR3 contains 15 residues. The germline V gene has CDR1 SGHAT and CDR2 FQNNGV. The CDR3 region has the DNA TGTGCCAGCAGCCTACTAGCTACTAGCACAGATACGCAGTATTTT. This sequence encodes CASSLLATSTDTQYF.

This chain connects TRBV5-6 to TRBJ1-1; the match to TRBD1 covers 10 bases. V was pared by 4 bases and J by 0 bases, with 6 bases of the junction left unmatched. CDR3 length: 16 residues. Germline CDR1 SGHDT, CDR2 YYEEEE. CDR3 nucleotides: TGTGCCAGCAGCCGACGGACAGGGGGTATGAACACTGAAGCTTTCTTT. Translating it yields CASSRRTGGMNTEAFF.

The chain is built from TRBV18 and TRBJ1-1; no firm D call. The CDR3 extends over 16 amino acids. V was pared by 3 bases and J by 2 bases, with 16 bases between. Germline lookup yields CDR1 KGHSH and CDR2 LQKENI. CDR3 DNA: TGTGCCAGCTCACCCGATCAACGGGGAACTAACACTGAAGCTTTCTTT. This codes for CASSPDQRGTNTEAFF.

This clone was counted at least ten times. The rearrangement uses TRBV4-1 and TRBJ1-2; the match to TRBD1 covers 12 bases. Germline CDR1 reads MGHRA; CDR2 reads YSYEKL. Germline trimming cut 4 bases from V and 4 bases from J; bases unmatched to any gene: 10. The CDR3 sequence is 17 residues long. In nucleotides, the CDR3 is TGCGCCAGCAGCCCAACCGGGACAGGGGGCCTAAGCTATGGCTACACCTTC. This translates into CASSPTGTGGLSYGYTF.

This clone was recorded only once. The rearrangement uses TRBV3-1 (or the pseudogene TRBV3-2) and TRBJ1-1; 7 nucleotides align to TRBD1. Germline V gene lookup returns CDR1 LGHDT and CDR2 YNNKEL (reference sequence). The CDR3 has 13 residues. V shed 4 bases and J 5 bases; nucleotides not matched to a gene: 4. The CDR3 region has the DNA TGTGCCAGCAGCCGCAGGGGGGATACTGAAGCTTTCTTT. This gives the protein CASSRRGDTEAFF.

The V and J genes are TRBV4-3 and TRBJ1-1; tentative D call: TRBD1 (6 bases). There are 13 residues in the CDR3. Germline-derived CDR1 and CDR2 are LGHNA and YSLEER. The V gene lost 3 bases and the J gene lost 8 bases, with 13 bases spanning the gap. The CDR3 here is CASSQTGKLEAFF. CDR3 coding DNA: TGCGCCAGCAGCCAGACAGGCAAATTAGAAGCTTTCTTT.

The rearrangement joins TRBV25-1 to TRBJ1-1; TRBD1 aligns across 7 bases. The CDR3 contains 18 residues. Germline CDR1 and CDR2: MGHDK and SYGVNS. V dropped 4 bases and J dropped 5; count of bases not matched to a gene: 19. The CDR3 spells CASSGMGPAGGFTTEAFF. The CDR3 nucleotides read TGTGCCAGCAGTGGAATGGGACCGGCAGGGGGATTTACAACTGAAGCTTTCTTT.

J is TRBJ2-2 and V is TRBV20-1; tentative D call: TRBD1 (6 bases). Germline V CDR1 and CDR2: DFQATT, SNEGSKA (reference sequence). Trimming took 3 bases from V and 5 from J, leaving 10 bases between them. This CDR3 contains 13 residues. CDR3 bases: TGCAGTGCTAGTGCAGGGGCAACCGGGGAGCTGTTTTTT. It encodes CSASAGATGELFF.

Here the CDR3 reads CASSPTGLEQYF. The CDR3, as DNA: TGTGCCAGCAGCCCCACTGGTCTCGAGCAGTACTTC. The chain has TRBV7-9 and TRBJ2-7; D uncertain. The germline CDR1 and CDR2 sequences are SEHNR and FQNEAQ (reference sequence). The CDR3 spans 12 residues. V gave up 5 bases and J gave up 6 bases, with 11 bases separating them.

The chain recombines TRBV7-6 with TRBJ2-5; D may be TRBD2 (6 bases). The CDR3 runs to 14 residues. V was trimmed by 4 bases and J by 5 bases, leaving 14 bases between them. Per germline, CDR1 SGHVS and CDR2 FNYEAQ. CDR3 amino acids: CASSSPMSGETQYF. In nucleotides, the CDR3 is TGTGCCAGCAGCTCACCCATGAGCGGGGAGACCCAGTACTTC. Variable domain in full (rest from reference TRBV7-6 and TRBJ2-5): GAGVSQSPRYKVTKRGQDVALRCDPISGHVSLYWYRQALGQGPEFLTYFNYEAQQDKSGLPNDRFSAERPEGSISTLTIQRTEQRDSAMYRCASSSPMSGETQYFGPGTRLLVL.

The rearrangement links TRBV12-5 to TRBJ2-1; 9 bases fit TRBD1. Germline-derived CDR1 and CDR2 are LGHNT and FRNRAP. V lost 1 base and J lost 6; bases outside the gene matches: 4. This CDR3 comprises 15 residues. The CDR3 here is CASGLAGTGSNEQFF. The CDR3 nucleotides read TGTGCTAGTGGTTTGGCCGGGACAGGGTCCAATGAGCAGTTCTTC.

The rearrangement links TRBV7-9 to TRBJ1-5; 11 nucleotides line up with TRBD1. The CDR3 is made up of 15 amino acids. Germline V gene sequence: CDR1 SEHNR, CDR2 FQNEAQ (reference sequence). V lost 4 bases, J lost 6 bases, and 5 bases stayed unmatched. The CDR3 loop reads CASSSGQGVSQPQHF. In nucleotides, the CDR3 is TGTGCCAGCAGCTCGGGACAGGGGGTGAGTCAGCCCCAGCATTTT.

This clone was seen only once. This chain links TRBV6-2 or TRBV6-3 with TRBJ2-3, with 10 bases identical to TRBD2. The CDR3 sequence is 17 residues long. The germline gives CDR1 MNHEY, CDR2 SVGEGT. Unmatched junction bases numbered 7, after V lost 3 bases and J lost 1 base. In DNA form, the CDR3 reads TGTGCCAGCAGTTATACTGAGCGGGGGGGCGGCACAGATACGCAGTATTTT. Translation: CASSYTERGGGTDTQYF.

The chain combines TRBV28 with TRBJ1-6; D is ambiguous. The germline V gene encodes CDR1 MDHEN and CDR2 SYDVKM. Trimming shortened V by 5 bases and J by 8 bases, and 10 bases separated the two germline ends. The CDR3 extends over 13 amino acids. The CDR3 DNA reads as TGTGCCAGCAGTCTAGTTCTTGATTCACCCCTCCACTTT. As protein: CASSLVLDSPLHF. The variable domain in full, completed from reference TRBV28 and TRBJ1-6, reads DVKVTQSSRYLVKRTGEKVFLECVQDMDHENMFWYRQDPGLGLRLIYFSYDVKMKEKGDIPEGYSVSREKKERFSLILESASTNQTSMYLCASSLVLDSPLHFGNGTRLTVT.

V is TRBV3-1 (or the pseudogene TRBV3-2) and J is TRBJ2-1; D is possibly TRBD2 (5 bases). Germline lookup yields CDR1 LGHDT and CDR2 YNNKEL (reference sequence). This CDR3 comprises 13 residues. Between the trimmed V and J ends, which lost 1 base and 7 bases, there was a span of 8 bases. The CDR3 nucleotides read TGTGCCAGCAGCCAAGCGAGAGGGAATGAGCAGTTCTTC. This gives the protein CASSQARGNEQFF.

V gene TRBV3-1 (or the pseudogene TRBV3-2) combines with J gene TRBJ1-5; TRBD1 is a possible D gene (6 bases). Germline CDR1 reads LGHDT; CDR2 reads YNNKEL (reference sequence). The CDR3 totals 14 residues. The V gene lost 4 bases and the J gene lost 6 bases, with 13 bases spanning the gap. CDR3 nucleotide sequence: TGTGCCAGCAGCCCAGGGGTGGGATTTCAGCCCCAGCATTTT. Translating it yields CASSPGVGFQPQHF.